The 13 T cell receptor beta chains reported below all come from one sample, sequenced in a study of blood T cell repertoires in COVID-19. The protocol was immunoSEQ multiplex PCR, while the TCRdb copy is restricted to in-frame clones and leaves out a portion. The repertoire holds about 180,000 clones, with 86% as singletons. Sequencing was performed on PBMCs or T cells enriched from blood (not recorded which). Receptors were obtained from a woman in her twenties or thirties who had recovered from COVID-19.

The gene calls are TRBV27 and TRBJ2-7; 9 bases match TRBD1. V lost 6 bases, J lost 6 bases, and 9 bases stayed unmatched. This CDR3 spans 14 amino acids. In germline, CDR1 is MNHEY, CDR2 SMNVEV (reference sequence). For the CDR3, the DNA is TGTGCCAGCAGGTCCACAGGGGGCGCATCCGAGCAGTACTTC. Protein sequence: CASRSTGGASEQYF.

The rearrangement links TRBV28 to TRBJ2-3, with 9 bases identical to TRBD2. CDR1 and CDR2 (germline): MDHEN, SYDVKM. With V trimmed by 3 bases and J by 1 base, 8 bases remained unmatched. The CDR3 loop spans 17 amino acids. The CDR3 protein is CASSFPIAGVGTDTQYF. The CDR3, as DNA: TGTGCCAGCAGTTTTCCCATAGCGGGAGTTGGCACAGATACGCAGTATTTT. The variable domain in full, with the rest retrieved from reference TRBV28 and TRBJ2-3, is DVKVTQSSRYLVKRTGEKVFLECVQDMDHENMFWYRQDPGLGLRLIYFSYDVKMKEKGDIPEGYSVSREKKERFSLILESASTNQTSMYLCASSFPIAGVGTDTQYFGPGTRLTVL.

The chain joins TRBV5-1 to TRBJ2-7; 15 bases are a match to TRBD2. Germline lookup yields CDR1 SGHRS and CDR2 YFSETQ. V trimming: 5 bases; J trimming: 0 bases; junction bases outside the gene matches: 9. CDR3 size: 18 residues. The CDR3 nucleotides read TGCGCCAGCAGGATCGGACTAGCGGGAGGGTTAAGCTCCTACGAGCAGTACTTC. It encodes CASRIGLAGGLSSYEQYF.

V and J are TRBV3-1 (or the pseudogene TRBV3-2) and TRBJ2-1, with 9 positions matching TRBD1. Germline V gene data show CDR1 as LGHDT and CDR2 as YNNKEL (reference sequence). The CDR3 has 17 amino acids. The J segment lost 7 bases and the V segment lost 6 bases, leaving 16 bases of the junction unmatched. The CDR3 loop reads CASRHTPGQGNTNEQFF. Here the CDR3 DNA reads TGTGCCAGCAGACATACGCCAGGACAGGGGAATACGAATGAGCAGTTCTTC.

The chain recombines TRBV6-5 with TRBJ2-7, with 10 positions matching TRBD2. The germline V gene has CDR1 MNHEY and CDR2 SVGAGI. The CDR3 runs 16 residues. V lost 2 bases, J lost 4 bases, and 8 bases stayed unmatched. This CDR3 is CASSYLRTSGAYEQYF. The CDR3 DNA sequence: TGTGCCAGCAGTTACCTAAGGACTAGCGGAGCGTACGAGCAGTACTTC.

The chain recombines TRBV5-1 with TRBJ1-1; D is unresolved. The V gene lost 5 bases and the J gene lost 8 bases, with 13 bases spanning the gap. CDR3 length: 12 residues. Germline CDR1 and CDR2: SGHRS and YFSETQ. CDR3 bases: TGCGCCAGCAGAGGCGGCGGGATGGAAGCTTTCTTT. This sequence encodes CASRGGGMEAFF.

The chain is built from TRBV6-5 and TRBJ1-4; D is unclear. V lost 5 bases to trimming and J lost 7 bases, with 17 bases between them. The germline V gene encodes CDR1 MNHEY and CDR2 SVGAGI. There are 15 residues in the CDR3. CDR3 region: CASSPSPAGSEKLFF. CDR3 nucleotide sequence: TGTGCCAGCAGTCCATCTCCGGCGGGTAGTGAAAAACTGTTTTTT.

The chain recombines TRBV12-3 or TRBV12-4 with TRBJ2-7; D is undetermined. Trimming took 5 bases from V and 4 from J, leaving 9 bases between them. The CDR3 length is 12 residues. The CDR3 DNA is TGTGCCAGCAGTCACGTAGAGTACGAGCAGTACTTC. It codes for CASSHVEYEQYF.

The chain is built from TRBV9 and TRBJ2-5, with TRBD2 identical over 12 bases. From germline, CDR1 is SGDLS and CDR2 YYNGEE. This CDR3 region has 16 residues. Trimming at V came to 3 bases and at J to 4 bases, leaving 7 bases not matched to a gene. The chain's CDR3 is CASSAAPGLAGETQYF. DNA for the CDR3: TGTGCCAGCAGCGCCGCCCCGGGACTAGCGGGAGAGACCCAGTACTTC.

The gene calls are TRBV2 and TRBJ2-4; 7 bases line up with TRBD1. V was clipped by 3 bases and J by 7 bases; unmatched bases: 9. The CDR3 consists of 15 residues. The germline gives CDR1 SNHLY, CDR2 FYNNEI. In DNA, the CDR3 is TGTGCCAGCAGTGATCAGGACAGGCAGGCGAACATTCAGTACTTC. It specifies CASSDQDRQANIQYF.

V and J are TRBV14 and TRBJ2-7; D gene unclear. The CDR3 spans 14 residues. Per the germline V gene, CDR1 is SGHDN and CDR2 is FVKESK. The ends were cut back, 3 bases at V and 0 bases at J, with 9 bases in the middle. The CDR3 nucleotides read TGTGCCAGCAGCCACGCGAGCTTCTCCTACGAGCAGTACTTC. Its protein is CASSHASFSYEQYF.

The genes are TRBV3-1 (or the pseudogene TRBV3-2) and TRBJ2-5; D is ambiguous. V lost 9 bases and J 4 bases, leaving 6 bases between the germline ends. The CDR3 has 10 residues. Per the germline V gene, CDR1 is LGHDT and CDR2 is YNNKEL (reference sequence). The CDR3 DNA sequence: TGTGCCAGGCTTAGAGAGACCCAGTACTTC. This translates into CARLRETQYF.

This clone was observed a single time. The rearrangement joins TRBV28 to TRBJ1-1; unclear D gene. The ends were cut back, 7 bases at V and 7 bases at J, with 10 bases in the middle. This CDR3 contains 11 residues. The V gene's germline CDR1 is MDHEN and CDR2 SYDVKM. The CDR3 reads CASTVGDEAFF. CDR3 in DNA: TGTGCCAGCACCGTGGGAGATGAAGCTTTCTTT.